These T cell receptor beta chains were read from a single sample in a study of T-cell reconstitution after alpha-beta-depleted transplantation in children. TCRdb reprocessed the PCR reads via MiXCR and lists one record per CDR3 protein. Of over 200,000 distinct CDR3 sequences in the sample, 11% were seen once. Specimen: PBMCs, collected before TCRalphabeta/CD19-depleted stem cell transplant. The receptors originated from a child less than two years old with acute myeloid leukemia, due to receive a stem cell transplant. Each CDR3 is given with its conserved first and last residue. D genes are given only for firm matches. Clone size, where shown, is once, few, many, or a class for clones that have expanded.

DNA | CDR3 | size | J | D | V
TGTGCCAGCAGTTTATTCCGGAACTACGAGCAGTACTTC | CASSLFRNYEQYF | many | TRBJ2-7 | - | TRBV28
TGTACCAGCAGATTTAGGCGCCTACAAGAGACCCAGTACTTC | CTSRFRRLQETQYF | - | TRBJ2-5 | - | TRBV28
TGTGCCAGTAGGAGGGACCGTGACAATGAGCAGTTCTTC | CASRRDRDNEQFF | few | TRBJ2-1 | - | TRBV19
TGTGCCAGCAGTGAAGGGAATTCACCCCTCCACTTT | CASSEGNSPLHF | - | TRBJ1-6 | - | TRBV25-1
TGTGCCAGCAGTTTCCTGGCGGGAGGCCAGTTCTTC | CASSFLAGGQFF | many | TRBJ2-1 | TRBD2 | TRBV12-3/TRBV12-4
TGTGCCAGTCCCACAGGGGGCCAATCTGAAGCTTTCTTT | CASPTGGQSEAFF | many | TRBJ1-1 | TRBD1 | TRBV6-4
TGTGCCAGCAGTTATTCCCCGACTAGCCCAGAGACCCAGTACTTC | CASSYSPTSPETQYF | many | TRBJ2-5 | TRBD2 | TRBV6-5
TGTGCCAGCAGTGAGCAAACTAGCGGCTACACAGATACGCAGTATTTT | CASSEQTSGYTDTQYF | many | TRBJ2-3 | TRBD2 | TRBV25-1
TGTGCCATCAGTGGGGACAGAGGAAATTCACCCCTCCACTTT | CAISGDRGNSPLHF | many | TRBJ1-6 | TRBD1 | TRBV10-3
TGCAGCGCCTCCCGGGGGGAGGTAGCAGATACGCAGTATTTT | CSASRGEVADTQYF | many | TRBJ2-3 | TRBD2 | TRBV29-1
TGTGCCAGCAGTTTCGCTAGCGCGATGAAAGAGACCCAGTACTTC | CASSFASAMKETQYF | many | TRBJ2-5 | - | TRBV12-3/TRBV12-4
TGCGCCAGCAGCTCTAGGACAGATCCAGCCAATGAGCAGTTCTTC | CASSSRTDPANEQFF | many | TRBJ2-1 | - | TRBV5-1
TGCGCCAGCAGCACCAGGGATGTAGCCGGTCAGCCCCAGCATTTT | CASSTRDVAGQPQHF | few | TRBJ1-5 | - | TRBV4-1
TGTGTCAGCAGCTTTGGACAGGGCGGGAGCTACGAGCAGTACTTC | CVSSFGQGGSYEQYF | - | TRBJ2-7 | - | TRBV7-3
TGCGCCAGCTCGGTCGGGCGCTCTGGAAACACCATATATTTT | CASSVGRSGNTIYF | many | TRBJ1-3 | - | TRBV5-1
TGTGCCACACTACGGGGCTCAGCTAACTATGGCTACACCTTC | CATLRGSANYGYTF | - | TRBJ1-2 | - | TRBV28
TGTGCCAGCAGCGGGACGGCGAGCTCCTACAATGAGCAGTTCTTC | CASSGTASSYNEQFF | many | TRBJ2-1 | - | TRBV7-3
TGTGCCAGCAGCTTCTCTGAGCGGGAGAACACCGGGGAGCTGTTTTTT | CASSFSERENTGELFF | many | TRBJ2-2 | TRBD2 | TRBV5-6
TGCGCCAGCAGCTTGGTGCCAGCTTCGAACACCGGGGAGCTGTTTTTT | CASSLVPASNTGELFF | many | TRBJ2-2 | - | TRBV5-1
TGTGCCAGCAGTTTCTTGGGCGGGGGACTGTCCTACGAGCAGTACTTC | CASSFLGGGLSYEQYF | - | TRBJ2-7 | TRBD2 | TRBV28
TGTGCCACCAGTGACCTGCTAGCGGGAGGTCCAGATACGCAGTATTTT | CATSDLLAGGPDTQYF | few | TRBJ2-3 | TRBD2 | TRBV24-1
TGCAGTGCAGGGACATCCGGGGGGTCAGATACGCAGTATTTT | CSAGTSGGSDTQYF | many | TRBJ2-3 | - | TRBV20-1
TGTGCCAGCAGCGGGTACAGCATCTACACTGAAGCTTTCTTT | CASSGYSIYTEAFF | few | TRBJ1-1 | - | TRBV7-9
TGTGCCAGCAGCTCCCCAGGACGGAGGACCTCTGGGGCCAACGTCCTGACTTTC | CASSSPGRRTSGANVLTF | many | TRBJ2-6 | - | TRBV11-1
TGTGCCAGCAGCTTAGGTTCCACGGGAGGTCTCTACAATGAGCAGTTCTTC | CASSLGSTGGLYNEQFF | many | TRBJ2-1 | TRBD2 | TRBV7-2
TGTGCCAGCAGCTTAGCTACGGGCAATCAGCCCCAGCATTTT | CASSLATGNQPQHF | many | TRBJ1-5 | - | TRBV7-2
TGCAGTGCTATTACAGGGGCGAGCGGGGAGCTGTTTTTT | CSAITGASGELFF | many | TRBJ2-2 | TRBD1 | TRBV20-1
TGCGCCAGCACTGGAGGGGGGGGAGAGACCCAGTACTTC | CASTGGGGETQYF | many | TRBJ2-5 | - | TRBV5-1
TGCAGCGTTGAGGTGGGACTAGCTGGCTACAATGAGCAGTTCTTC | CSVEVGLAGYNEQFF | many | TRBJ2-1 | TRBD2 | TRBV29-1
TGCAGTGCCATCGGACAGAGCTCCTACAATGAGCAGTTCTTC | CSAIGQSSYNEQFF | many | TRBJ2-1 | - | TRBV20-1
TGCGCCAGCAGCTTGGCCCCGGAGAAGTACAATGAGCAGTTCTTC | CASSLAPEKYNEQFF | many | TRBJ2-1 | - | TRBV5-1
TGTGCCATCAGTGAATCGGGGGAGCAGTACTTC | CAISESGEQYF | many | TRBJ2-7 | - | TRBV10-3
TGTGCCATCAGTGACTGGGGAAGAAGCTCCTACGAGCAGTACTTC | CAISDWGRSSYEQYF | many | TRBJ2-7 | - | TRBV10-3
TGTGCCAGCAGCCACAATCCCCTCCAGGAGACCCAGTACTTC | CASSHNPLQETQYF | many | TRBJ2-5 | - | TRBV14
TGCGCCAGCAGGACCGGGACTAGCGGGATTCGGTTCTTC | CASRTGTSGIRFF | many | TRBJ2-1 | TRBD2 | TRBV5-1
TGTGCCAGCAGCGAGGGGGGACAAGCTGGAGATACGCAGTATTTT | CASSEGGQAGDTQYF | few | TRBJ2-3 | - | TRBV5-4
TGCGCCAGCAGCACTGGGACTTTGGATGAGCAGTTCTTC | CASSTGTLDEQFF | many | TRBJ2-1 | - | TRBV5-1
TGTGCCAGCACACCACAACGGGCCCAGTACTTC | CASTPQRAQYF | many | TRBJ2-5 | - | TRBV27
TGTGCCATCGATAGCGGGTTACTTACTGGTACGCAGTATTTT | CAIDSGLLTGTQYF | many | TRBJ2-3 | TRBD2 | TRBV10-3